This T cell receptor (beta chain) stems from a study of Ad26.COV2.S vaccination and SARS-CoV-2 variants. Treatment indicated: approximately 18 received Ad26.COV2.S at low or high dose, single or two shots; 5 received placebo; per-sample allocation not given. The study sampled participants on day 63 after the first vaccine or placebo injection. TCRdb's table, derived via immunoSEQ multiplex PCR, lists solely in-frame clones and lacks some. This table has roughly 680,000 clones, 80% to 90% appearing once. Germline V gives CDR1 MNHEY, CDR2 SVGAGI. The CDR3 consists of 15 residues. The V and J ends lost 2 bases and 0 bases respectively, with 8 bases between them.

This receptor was identified in a person between 18 and 65 years old who received the Ad26.COV2.S COVID-19 vaccine or a placebo. This chain uses TRBV6-5 with TRBJ1-3; D may be TRBD1 (5 bases). The input for sequencing was peripheral blood, taken in a trial of Ad26.COV2.S vaccine versus placebo. The DNA of the CDR3 is TGTGCCAGCAGTTACGACAGCTCCTCTGGAAACACCATATATTTT. Translating gives CASSYDSSSGNTIYF.